This TCR beta chain was documented in a study of blood T cell repertoires in COVID-19. TCRdb keeps only in-frame clones here, not all; method: immunoSEQ multiplex PCR. The table records over 300,000 clones, 86% of them present only once. V gave up 5 bases and J gave up 8 bases, with 15 bases separating them. The CDR3 covers 14 residues. Per germline, CDR1 MNHEY and CDR2 SVGAGI. Sequencing was performed on peripheral blood. The chain couples TRBV6-5 to TRBJ1-4, with D unclear. The clonotype comes from a woman aged 50 to 65 with acute or convalescent COVID-19. The CDR3 loop is CASSPWSTGEKLFF. CDR3 DNA: TGTGCCAGCAGTCCCTGGTCGACTGGGGAAAAACTGTTTTTT.